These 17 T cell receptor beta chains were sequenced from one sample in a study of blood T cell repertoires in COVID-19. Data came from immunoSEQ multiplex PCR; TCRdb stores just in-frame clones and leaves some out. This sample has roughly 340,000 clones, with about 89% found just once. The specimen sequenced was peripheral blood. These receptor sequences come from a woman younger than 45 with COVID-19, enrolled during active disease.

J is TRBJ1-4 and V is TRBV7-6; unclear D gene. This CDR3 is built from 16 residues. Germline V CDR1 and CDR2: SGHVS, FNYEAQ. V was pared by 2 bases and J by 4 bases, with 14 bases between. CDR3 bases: TGTGCCAGCAGCTTAAACTCGGGGTTCGGTAATGAAAAACTGTTTTTT. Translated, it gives CASSLNSGFGNEKLFF.

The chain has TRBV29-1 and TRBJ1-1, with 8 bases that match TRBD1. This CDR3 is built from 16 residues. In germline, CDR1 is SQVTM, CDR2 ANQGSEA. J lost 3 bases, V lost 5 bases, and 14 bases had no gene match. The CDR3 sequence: CSVLFDGQGGDTEAFF. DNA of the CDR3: TGCAGCGTTTTATTTGATGGACAGGGAGGGGACACTGAAGCTTTCTTT.

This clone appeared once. Written as DNA, the CDR3 is TGTGCCAGCAGTGCCATGTACGGGGGGGCCTGGACTGTTTCCCCCGGGGAGCTGTTTTTT. Translated: CASSAMYGGAWTVSPGELFF. The chain is built from TRBV9 and TRBJ2-2; 8 positions match TRBD2. This CDR3 spans 20 amino acids. Germline V gene lookup returns CDR1 SGDLS and CDR2 YYNGEE. V lost 5 bases and J lost 6; bases outside the gene matches: 24.

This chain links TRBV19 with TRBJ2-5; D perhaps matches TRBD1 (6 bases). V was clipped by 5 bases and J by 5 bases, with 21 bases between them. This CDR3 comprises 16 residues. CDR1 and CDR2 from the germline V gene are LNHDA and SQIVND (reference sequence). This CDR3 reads CASSAQGRPGEETQYF. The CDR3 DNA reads TGTGCCAGTAGTGCCCAGGGAAGACCAGGGGAGGAGACCCAGTACTTC.

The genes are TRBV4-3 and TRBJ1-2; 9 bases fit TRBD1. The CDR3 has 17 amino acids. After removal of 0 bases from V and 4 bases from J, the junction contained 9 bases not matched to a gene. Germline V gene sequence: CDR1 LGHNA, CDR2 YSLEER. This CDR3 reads CASSQDIRTGAAYGYTF. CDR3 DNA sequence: TGCGCCAGCAGCCAAGATATCAGGACAGGGGCCGCCTATGGCTACACCTTC.

As DNA, the CDR3 is TGCGCCAGCACCACCGGGACAGTGGGCCAAGAGACCCAGTACTTC. Protein: CASTTGTVGQETQYF. The chain couples TRBV5-1 to TRBJ2-5, with 7 bases that match TRBD1. CDR1 and CDR2 from the germline V gene are SGHRS and YFSETQ. The CDR3 length is 15 residues. After removal of 6 bases from V and 1 base from J, the junction contained 9 bases not matched to a gene.

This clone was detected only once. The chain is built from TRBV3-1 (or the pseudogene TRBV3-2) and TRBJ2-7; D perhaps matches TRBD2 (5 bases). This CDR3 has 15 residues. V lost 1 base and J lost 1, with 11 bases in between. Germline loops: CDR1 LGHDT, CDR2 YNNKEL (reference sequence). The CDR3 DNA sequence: TGTGCCAGCAGCCAAGCTACGGGGAATTCCTACGAGCAGTACTTC. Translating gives CASSQATGNSYEQYF.

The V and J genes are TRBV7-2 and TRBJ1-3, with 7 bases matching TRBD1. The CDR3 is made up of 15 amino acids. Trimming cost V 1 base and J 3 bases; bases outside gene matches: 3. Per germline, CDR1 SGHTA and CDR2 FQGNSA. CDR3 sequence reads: CASSLGGGGGNTIYF. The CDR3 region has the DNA TGTGCCAGCAGCTTAGGAGGGGGCGGTGGAAACACCATATATTTT. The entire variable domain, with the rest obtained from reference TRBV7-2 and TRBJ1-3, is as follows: GAGVSQSPSNKVTEKGKDVELRCDPISGHTALYWYRQSLGQGLEFLIYFQGNSAPDKSGLPSDRFSAERTGGSVSTLTIQRTQQEDSAVYLCASSLGGGGGNTIYFGEGSWLTVV.

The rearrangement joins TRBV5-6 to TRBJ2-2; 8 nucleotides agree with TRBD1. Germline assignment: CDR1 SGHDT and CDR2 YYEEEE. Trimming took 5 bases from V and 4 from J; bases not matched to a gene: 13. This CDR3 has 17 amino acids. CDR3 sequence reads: CASSSEFRQGPTGELFF. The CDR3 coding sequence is TGTGCCAGCAGTTCTGAGTTTAGACAGGGGCCCACCGGGGAGCTGTTTTTT. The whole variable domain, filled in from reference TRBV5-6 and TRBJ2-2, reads DAGVTQSPTHLIKTRGQQVTLRCSPKSGHDTVSWYQQALGQGPQFIFQYYEEEERQRGNFPDRFSGHQFPNYSSELNVNALLLGDSALYLCASSSEFRQGPTGELFFGEGSRLTVL.

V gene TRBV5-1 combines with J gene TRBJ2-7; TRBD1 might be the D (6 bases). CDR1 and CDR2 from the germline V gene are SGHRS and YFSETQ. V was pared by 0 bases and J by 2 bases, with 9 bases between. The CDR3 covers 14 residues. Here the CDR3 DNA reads TGCGCCAGCAGCTTGGAACAGGGTCCCTACGAGCAGTACTTC. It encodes CASSLEQGPYEQYF.

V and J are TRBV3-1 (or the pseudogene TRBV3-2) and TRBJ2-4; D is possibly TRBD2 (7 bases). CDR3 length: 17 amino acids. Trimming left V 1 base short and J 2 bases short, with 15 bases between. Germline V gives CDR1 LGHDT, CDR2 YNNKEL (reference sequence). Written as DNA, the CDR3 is TGTGCCAGCAGCCAAGTGGGGGGGCTGGGCCCCAAAAACATTCAGTACTTC. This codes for CASSQVGGLGPKNIQYF.

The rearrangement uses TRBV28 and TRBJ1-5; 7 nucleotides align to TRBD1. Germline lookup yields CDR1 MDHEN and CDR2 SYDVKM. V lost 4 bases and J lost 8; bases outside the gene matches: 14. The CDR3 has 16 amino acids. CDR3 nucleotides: TGTGCCAGCAGTTCCCCTGGAGGGGGCGAATTCAAGCCCCAGCATTTT. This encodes CASSSPGGGEFKPQHF. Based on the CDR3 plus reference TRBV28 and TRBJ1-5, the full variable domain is DVKVTQSSRYLVKRTGEKVFLECVQDMDHENMFWYRQDPGLGLRLIYFSYDVKMKEKGDIPEGYSVSREKKERFSLILESASTNQTSMYLCASSSPGGGEFKPQHFGDGTRLSIL.

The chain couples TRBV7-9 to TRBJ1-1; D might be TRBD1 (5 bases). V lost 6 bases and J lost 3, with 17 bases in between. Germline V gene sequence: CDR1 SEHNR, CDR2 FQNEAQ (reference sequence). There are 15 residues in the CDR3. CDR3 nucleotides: TGTGCCAGCAGAAGGGGCAAAGGGAAGGACACTGAAGCTTTCTTT. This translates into CASRRGKGKDTEAFF.

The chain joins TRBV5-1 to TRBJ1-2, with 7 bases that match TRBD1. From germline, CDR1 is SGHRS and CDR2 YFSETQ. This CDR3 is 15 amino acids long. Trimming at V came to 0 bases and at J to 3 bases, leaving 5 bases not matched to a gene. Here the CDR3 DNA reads TGCGCCAGCAGCTTGGAGGCAGGGGGAGACTATGGCTACACCTTC. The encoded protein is CASSLEAGGDYGYTF.

This CDR3 reads CASSYSVADTQYF. The DNA of the CDR3 is TGTGCCAGCAGTTATAGCGTCGCAGATACGCAGTATTTT. The genes are TRBV5-6 and TRBJ2-3; a weak D match, TRBD2 (5 bases). Trimming took off 5 bases at V and 4 bases at J, with 11 bases between the two ends. The germline V gene has CDR1 SGHDT and CDR2 YYEEEE. The CDR3 extends over 13 amino acids.

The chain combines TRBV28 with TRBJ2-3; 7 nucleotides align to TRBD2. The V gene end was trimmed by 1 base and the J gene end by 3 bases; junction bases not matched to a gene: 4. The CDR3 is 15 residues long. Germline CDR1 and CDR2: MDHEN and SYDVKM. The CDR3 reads CASSLSAGLTDTQYF. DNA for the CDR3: TGTGCCAGCAGTTTATCAGCGGGGCTAACAGATACGCAGTATTTT.

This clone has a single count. This CDR3 reads CASSFGTAYYGYTF. The DNA for the CDR3 is TGTGCCAGCAGCTTTGGGACAGCGTATTATGGCTACACCTTC. The rearrangement joins TRBV5-5 to TRBJ1-2, with 7 bases lining up with TRBD1. With 2 bases clipped from V and 5 bases from J, the junction kept 6 bases outside the gene matches. The CDR3 contains 14 residues. CDR1 SGHKS and CDR2 YYEKEE come from the germline V gene (reference sequence).